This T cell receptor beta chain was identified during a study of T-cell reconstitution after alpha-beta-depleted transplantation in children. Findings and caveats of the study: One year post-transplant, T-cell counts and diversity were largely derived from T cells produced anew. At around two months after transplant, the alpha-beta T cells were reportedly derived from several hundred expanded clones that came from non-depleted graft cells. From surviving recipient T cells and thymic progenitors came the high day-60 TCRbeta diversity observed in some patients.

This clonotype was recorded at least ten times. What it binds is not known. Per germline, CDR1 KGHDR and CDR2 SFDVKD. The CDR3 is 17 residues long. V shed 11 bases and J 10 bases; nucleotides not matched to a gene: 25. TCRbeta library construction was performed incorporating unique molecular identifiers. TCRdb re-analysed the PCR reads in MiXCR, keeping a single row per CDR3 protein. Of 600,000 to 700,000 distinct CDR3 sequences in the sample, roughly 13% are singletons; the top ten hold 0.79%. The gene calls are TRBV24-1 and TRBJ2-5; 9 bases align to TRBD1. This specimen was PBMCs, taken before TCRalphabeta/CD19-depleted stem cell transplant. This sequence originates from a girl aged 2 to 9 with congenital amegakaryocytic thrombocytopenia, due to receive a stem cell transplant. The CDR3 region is CAISPATGQGLGVDQYF. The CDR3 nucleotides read TGTGCCATATCCCCTGCCACGGGACAGGGTTTGGGGGTCGACCAGTACTTC.